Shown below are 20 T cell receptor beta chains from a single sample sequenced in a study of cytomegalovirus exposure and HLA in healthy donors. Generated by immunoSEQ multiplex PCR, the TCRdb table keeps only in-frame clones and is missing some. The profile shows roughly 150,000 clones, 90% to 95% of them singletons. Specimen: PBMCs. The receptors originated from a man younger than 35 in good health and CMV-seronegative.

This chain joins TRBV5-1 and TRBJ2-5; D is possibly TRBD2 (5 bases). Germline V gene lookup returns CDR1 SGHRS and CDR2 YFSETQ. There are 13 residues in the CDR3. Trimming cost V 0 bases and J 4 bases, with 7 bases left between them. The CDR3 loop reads CASSLAGSETQYF. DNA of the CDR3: TGCGCCAGCAGCTTGGCGGGATCAGAGACCCAGTACTTC. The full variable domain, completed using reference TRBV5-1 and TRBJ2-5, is KAGVTQTPRYLIKTRGQQVTLSCSPISGHRSVSWYQQTPGQGLQFLFEYFSETQRNKGNFPGRFSGRQFSNSRSEMNVSTLELGDSALYLCASSLAGSETQYFGPGTRLLVL.

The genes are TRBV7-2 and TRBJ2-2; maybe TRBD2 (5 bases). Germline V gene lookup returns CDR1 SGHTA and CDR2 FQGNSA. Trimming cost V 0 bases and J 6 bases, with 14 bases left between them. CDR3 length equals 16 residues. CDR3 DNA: TGTGCCAGCAGCTTAGCTGCAGCGGCGGGCGCCGGGGAGCTGTTTTTT. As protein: CASSLAAAAGAGELFF. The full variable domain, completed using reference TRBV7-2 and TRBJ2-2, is GAGVSQSPSNKVTEKGKDVELRCDPISGHTALYWYRQSLGQGLEFLIYFQGNSAPDKSGLPSDRFSAERTGGSVSTLTIQRTQQEDSAVYLCASSLAAAAGAGELFFGEGSRLTVL.

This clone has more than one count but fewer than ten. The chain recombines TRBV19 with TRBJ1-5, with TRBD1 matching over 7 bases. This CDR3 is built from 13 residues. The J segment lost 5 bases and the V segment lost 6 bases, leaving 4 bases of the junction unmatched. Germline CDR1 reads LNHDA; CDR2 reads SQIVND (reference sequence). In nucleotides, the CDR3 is TGTGCCAGTAGAGACAGGGACCATCAGCCCCAGCATTTT. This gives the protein CASRDRDHQPQHF.

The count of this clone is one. The CDR3 reads CASSLGVGLANTGELFF. As DNA, the CDR3 is TGTGCCAGCAGCTTAGGAGTTGGCCTAGCCAACACCGGGGAGCTGTTTTTT. The V call is TRBV13, the J call TRBJ2-2; D is perhaps TRBD2 (5 bases). Per the germline V gene, CDR1 is PRHDT and CDR2 is FYEKMQ (reference sequence). V was shortened by 0 bases and J by 2 bases, with 13 bases between the two germline ends. The CDR3 length is 17 residues.

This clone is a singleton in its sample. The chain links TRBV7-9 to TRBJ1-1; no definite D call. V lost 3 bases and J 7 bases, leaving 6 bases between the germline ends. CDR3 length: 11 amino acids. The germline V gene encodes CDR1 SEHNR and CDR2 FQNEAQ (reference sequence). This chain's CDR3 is CASSFDYEAFF. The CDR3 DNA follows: TGTGCCAGCAGCTTTGACTATGAAGCTTTCTTT.

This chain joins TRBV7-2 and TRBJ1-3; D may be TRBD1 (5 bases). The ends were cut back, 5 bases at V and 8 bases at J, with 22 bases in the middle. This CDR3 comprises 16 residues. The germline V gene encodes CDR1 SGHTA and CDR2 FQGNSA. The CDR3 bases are TGTGCCAGCAGCCCGGGACTTTCCCCGGTTGGGGACACCATATATTTT. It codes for CASSPGLSPVGDTIYF. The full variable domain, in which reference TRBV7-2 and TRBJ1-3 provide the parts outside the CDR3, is GAGVSQSPSNKVTEKGKDVELRCDPISGHTALYWYRQSLGQGLEFLIYFQGNSAPDKSGLPSDRFSAERTGGSVSTLTIQRTQQEDSAVYLCASSPGLSPVGDTIYFGEGSWLTVV.

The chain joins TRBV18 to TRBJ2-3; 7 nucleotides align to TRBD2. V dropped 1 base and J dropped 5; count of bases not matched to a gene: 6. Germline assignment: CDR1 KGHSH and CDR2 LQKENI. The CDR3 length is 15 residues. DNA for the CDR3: TGTGCCAGCTCACCACTGAGCGGGAATATAGATACGCAGTATTTT. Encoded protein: CASSPLSGNIDTQYF.

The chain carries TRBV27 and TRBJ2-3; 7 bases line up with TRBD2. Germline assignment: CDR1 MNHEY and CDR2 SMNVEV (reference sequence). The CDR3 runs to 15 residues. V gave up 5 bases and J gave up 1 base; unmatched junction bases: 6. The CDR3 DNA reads TGTGCCAGCAGTCATCTAGCGGCCCGCACAGATACGCAGTATTTT. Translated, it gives CASSHLAARTDTQYF.

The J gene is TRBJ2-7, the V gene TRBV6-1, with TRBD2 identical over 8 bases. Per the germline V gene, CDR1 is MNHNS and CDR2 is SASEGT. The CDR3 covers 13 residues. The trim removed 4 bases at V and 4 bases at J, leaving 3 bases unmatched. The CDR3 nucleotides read TGTGCCAGCAGTGTTACTAGCGGATACGAGCAGTACGTC. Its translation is CASSVTSGYEQYV.

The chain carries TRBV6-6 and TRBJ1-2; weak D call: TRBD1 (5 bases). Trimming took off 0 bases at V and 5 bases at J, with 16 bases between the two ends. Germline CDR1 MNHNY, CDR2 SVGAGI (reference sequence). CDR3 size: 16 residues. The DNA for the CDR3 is TGTGCCAGCAGTTACTCGACAGTTCGCACAGGTTATGGCTACACCTTC. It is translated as CASSYSTVRTGYGYTF.

CDR3 in amino acids: CASRSPGRGDGYTF. The CDR3 DNA reads as TGTGCCAGCAGATCACCCGGGAGAGGAGATGGCTACACCTTC. V is TRBV27 and J is TRBJ1-2; no firm D call. This CDR3 spans 14 amino acids. V lost 6 bases and J 6 bases, leaving 17 bases between the germline ends. CDR1 MNHEY and CDR2 SMNVEV come from the germline V gene (reference sequence).

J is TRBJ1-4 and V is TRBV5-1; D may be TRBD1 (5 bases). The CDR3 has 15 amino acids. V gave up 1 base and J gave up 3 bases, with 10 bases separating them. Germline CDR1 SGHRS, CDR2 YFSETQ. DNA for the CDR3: TGCGCCAGCAGCTTGTATCAGGGCGCTAATGAAAAACTGTTTTTT. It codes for CASSLYQGANEKLFF. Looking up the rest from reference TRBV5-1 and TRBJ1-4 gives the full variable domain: KAGVTQTPRYLIKTRGQQVTLSCSPISGHRSVSWYQQTPGQGLQFLFEYFSETQRNKGNFPGRFSGRQFSNSRSEMNVSTLELGDSALYLCASSLYQGANEKLFFGSGTQLSVL.

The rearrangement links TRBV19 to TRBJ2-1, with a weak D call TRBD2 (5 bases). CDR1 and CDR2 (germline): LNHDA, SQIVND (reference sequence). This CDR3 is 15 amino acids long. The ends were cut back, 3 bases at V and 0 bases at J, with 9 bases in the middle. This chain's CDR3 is CASSIAGSSYNEQFF. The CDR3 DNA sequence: TGTGCCAGTAGTATTGCTGGGAGCTCCTACAATGAGCAGTTCTTC.

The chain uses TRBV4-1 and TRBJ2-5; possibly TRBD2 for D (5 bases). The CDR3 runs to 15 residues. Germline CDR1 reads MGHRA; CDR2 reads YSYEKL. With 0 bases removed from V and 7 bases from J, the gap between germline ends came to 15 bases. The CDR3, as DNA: TGCGCCAGCAGCCAAGACCCCCTCCCCCGGGGGACCCAGTACTTC. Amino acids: CASSQDPLPRGTQYF.

CDR3: CATRGSESTDTQYF. DNA of the CDR3: TGTGCCACCCGCGGGAGTGAGAGCACAGATACGCAGTATTTT. The chain carries TRBV15 and TRBJ2-3, with TRBD2 matching 7 bases. There are 14 residues in the CDR3. V was clipped by 8 bases and J by 0 bases; unmatched bases: 5. Germline values: CDR1 LNHNV, CDR2 YYDKDF (reference sequence).

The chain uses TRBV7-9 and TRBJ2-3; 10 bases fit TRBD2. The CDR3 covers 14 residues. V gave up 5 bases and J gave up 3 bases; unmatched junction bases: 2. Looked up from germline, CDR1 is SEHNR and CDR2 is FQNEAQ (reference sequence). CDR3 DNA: TGTGCCAGCAGCAAACTAGCGGGGACAGATACGCAGTATTTT. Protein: CASSKLAGTDTQYF.

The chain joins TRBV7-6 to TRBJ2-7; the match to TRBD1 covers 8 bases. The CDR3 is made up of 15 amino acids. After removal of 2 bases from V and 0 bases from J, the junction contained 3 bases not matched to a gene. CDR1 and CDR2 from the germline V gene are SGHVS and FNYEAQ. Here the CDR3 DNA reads TGTGCCAGCAGCTTATCCGGACAGGGCTCCTACGAGCAGTACTTC. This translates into CASSLSGQGSYEQYF.

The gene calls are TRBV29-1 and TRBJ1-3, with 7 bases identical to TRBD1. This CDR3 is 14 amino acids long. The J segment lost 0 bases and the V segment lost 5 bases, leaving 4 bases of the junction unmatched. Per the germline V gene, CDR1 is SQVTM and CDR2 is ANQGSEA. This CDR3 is CSVSGTASGNTIYF. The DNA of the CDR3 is TGCAGCGTTTCCGGGACAGCCTCTGGAAACACCATATATTTT.

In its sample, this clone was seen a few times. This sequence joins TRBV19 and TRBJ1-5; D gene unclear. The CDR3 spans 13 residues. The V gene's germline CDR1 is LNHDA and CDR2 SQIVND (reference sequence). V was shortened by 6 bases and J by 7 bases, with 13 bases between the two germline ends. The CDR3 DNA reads TGTGCCAGTAGGCCGCGGGTCGGCCAGCCCCAGCATTTT. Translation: CASRPRVGQPQHF.

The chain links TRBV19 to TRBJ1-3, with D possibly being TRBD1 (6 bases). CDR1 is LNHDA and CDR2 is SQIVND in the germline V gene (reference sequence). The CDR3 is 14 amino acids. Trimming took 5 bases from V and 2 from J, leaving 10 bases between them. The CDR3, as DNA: TGTGCCAGTAGTTCCAGGGGAGCTGGAAACACCATATATTTT. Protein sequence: CASSSRGAGNTIYF.